This T cell receptor (beta chain) was identified in a study of T cells expressing NK-cell markers (TCRdb year 2020). In the study overall: TCR beta-chain repertoires were profiled in sorted CD3+CD56+NKG2C+, CD3+CD56+NKG2C- and CD3+CD56-NKG2C+ T-cell subsets from about 8 donors. Among the eight sequenced donors, only one was HCMV-seronegative, while the other seven were HCMV-seropositive. Randomly selected healthy volunteers, three men and five women, were used as the eight sequenced donors. The libraries were sequenced on Illumina HiSeq 2000/2500, MiSeq or NextSeq, producing 2 x 150 bp reads.

For this clonotype: The clone's antigen remains unknown.

General findings and caveats noted by the study authors: Those dominant clonotypes were again the most abundant among CD3+CD56-NKG2C+ cells in four donors, at about 25-60.1%. Whether the expanded NKG2C-expressing T cell clones were specific for HCMV antigens remained unclear. In several donors, the dominant CD3+CD56+NKG2C+ clonotypes ranked among the top 10 CD8+ clonotypes, making up roughly 1.0-8% of CD8+ T cells.

To determine HCMV serostatus, a commercial ELISA kit was used to detect HCMV-specific IgG in serum. Ficoll density gradient centrifugation was used to isolate peripheral blood mononuclear cells from blood. Sequencer: Illumina HiSeq 2000. TCR beta cDNA libraries were made by 5'RACE template switching that added a universal primer site and unique molecular identifiers. Synthesis of cDNA was primed from the TCR beta constant segment and was followed by two consecutive PCR amplification steps. The authors processed their data as follows. MIGEC handled demultiplexing of the reads and grouping by UMI, while MiTCR was used to assemble and quantify clonotypes. To exclude erroneous sequences, only TCR cDNA sequences supported by at least two reads were retained. The tcR package was used for downstream repertoire analysis, and clonotypes were matched across fractions by CDR3 nucleotide sequence plus V segment. VDJmatch was used to annotate antigen specificity against VDJdb, with one amino acid substitution allowed in CDR3. Following TCRdb reprocessing, every CDR3 protein sequence forms one entry, and DNA is not provided. V and J calls and clone size were set by TCRdb, not the authors. The sample's table covers about 180,000 distinct CDR3 sequences. The ten largest clones represent just over 20% of the sample.

The sequence was collected from a man aged 18-70 years in good health. Sequenced material: blood T cells: a sorted CD56 or NKG2C T cell subset, CD4+ or CD8+ T cells, or bulk PBMC T cells (not recorded which).

Here the CDR3 is given as CSASFVRGQKNTGELFF. The receptor chain draws on TRBV20-1 and TRBJ2-2; lacking DNA, the TRBD1 call made by TCRdb goes unchecked. From a lookup of the germline V gene (reference sequence), CDR1 and CDR2 are DFQATT and SNEGSKA. The CDR3, from cysteine to phenylalanine, totals 17 residues. DNA is not on record.